Listed below are T cell receptor beta chains from one sample, sequenced in a study of response to subunit inactivated influenza vaccine. MiXCR, run by TCRdb on the RT-PCR reads, gives a single entry per CDR3 protein. Of about 500,000 distinct CDR3 sequences in the sample, approximately 12% were seen once. Sequencing was performed on PBMCs from blood, taken roughly 47 days after vaccination. The source of these receptors is a man aged 50 to 59 who received an inactivated influenza vaccine. Both conserved end residues are part of each CDR3. D genes are given only for firm matches. Clone size, where shown, is once, few, many, or a class for clones that have expanded.

D gene	clone size	V gene	J gene	CDR3 protein	CDR3 DNA
TRBD1	few	TRBV5-1	TRBJ1-2	CASSSLGQGTDGYTF	TGCGCCAGCAGCTCCCTGGGACAGGGGACGGATGGCTACACCTTC
TRBD1	-	TRBV4-3	TRBJ2-7	CASSRETGQAYEQYF	TGCGCCAGCAGCCGAGAAACGGGACAGGCCTACGAGCAGTACTTC
-	-	TRBV20-1	TRBJ1-2	CSAYREPYGYTF	TGCAGTGCCTACCGCGAACCTTATGGCTACACCTTC
TRBD1	few	TRBV20-1	TRBJ1-2	CSASARDRATGNYGYTF	TGCAGTGCTAGTGCCCGGGACAGGGCCACAGGAAACTATGGCTACACCTTC
-	-	TRBV20-1	TRBJ2-7	CSARSLRSYEQYF	TGCAGTGCTAGAAGCCTCCGTTCCTACGAGCAGTACTTC
TRBD2	-	TRBV7-8	TRBJ2-5	CASSLATVSERGQETQYF	TGTGCCAGCAGCTTAGCGACGGTTTCCGAGCGGGGGCAAGAGACCCAGTACTTC
-	many	TRBV5-1	TRBJ2-5	CASSWQIQETQYF	TGCGCCAGCAGCTGGCAGATCCAAGAGACCCAGTACTTC
TRBD2	few	TRBV11-2	TRBJ2-3	CASSLVLAGGTDTQYF	TGTGCCAGCAGCTTAGTACTAGCGGGGGGCACAGATACGCAGTATTTT
-	few	TRBV6-1	TRBJ2-3	CASSRPGLSTDTQYF	TGTGCCAGCAGTAGACCGGGACTTTCCACAGATACGCAGTATTTT
TRBD2	few	TRBV14	TRBJ2-3	CASSQGFGEGPDTQYF	TGTGCCAGCAGCCAAGGATTTGGGGAGGGCCCAGATACGCAGTATTTT
TRBD1	few	TRBV10-1	TRBJ2-7	CASTRDRVGEQYF	TGCGCCAGCACCAGAGACAGGGTCGGCGAGCAGTACTTC